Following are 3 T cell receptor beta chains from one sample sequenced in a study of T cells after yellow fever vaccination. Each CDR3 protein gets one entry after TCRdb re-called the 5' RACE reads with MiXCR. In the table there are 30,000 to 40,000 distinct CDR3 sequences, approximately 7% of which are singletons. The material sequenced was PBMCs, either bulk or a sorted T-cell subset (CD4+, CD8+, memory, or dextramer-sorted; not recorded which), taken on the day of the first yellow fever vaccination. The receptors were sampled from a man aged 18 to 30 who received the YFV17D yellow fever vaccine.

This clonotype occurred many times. CDR3 sequence: CASSQVNNSPLHF. For the CDR3, the DNA is TGCGCCAGCAGCCAAGTAAATAATTCACCCCTCCACTTT. The V and J genes are TRBV4-3 and TRBJ1-6; D gene uncertain. V gave up 1 base and J gave up 5 bases, with 3 bases separating them. The V gene's germline CDR1 is LGHNA and CDR2 YSLEER. CDR3 size: 13 residues.

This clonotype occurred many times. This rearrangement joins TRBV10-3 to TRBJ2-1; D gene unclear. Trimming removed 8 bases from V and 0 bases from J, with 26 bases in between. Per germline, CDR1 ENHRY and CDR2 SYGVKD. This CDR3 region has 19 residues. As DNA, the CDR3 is TGTGCCATCGCGGAGACCGCAAGACCTTTGGCTGGCTCCTACAATGAGCAGTTCTTC. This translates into CAIAETARPLAGSYNEQFF.

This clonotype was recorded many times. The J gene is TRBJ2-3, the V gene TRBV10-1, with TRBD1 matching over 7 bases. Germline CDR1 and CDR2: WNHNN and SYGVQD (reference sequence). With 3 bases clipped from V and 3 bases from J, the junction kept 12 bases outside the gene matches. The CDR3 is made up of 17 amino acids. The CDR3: CASSESRGQYRTDTQYF. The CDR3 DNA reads TGCGCCAGCAGTGAATCGAGGGGGCAGTATCGTACAGATACGCAGTATTTT.